The 2 T cell receptor beta chains given below trace back to one sample, sequenced in a study of identical twins. TCRdb re-called the 5' RACE reads through MiXCR, storing one row per CDR3 protein. The data contain about 1.7 million distinct CDR3 sequences, around 29% of them singletons. Sequenced material: cord blood. Receptors were obtained from a newborn girl in good health.

This clonotype was seen only once. The rearrangement links TRBV20-1 to TRBJ2-1, with 15 bases identical to TRBD2. CDR1 is DFQATT and CDR2 is SNEGSKA in the germline V gene (reference sequence). CDR3 length equals 16 residues. The V gene end was trimmed by 3 bases and the J gene end by 9 bases; junction bases not matched to a gene: 9. The CDR3 DNA is TGCAGTGCTAGGGACGGACTAGCGGGGGGGACGGGTGAGCAGTTCTTC. This translates into CSARDGLAGGTGEQFF.

The chain has TRBV2 and TRBJ1-5, with 7 bases identical to TRBD1. The germline CDR1 and CDR2 sequences are SNHLY and FYNNEI. CDR3 length: 14 amino acids. With 6 bases clipped from V and 3 bases from J, the junction kept 5 bases outside the gene matches. The CDR3: CASRNRGPNQPQHF. CDR3 DNA: TGTGCCAGCAGAAACAGGGGCCCCAATCAGCCCCAGCATTTT.